This TCR beta chain was found in a study of blood T cell repertoires in COVID-19. Per the germline V gene, CDR1 is GTSNPN and CDR2 is SVGIG (reference sequence). Between the trimmed V and J ends, which lost 4 bases and 1 base, there was a span of 11 bases. The CDR3 loop spans 14 amino acids. Original analysis: Cell counts per sample came from amplifying reference gene primers. Data came from immunoSEQ multiplex PCR; TCRdb stores just in-frame clones and leaves some out. Clone size and the V and J calls come from that table; the DNA yielded D and trimming. The sample comprises 170,000 or so clones, roughly 87% of which are singletons, and 5.5% to 8.5% rests with the top ten.

The receptor's source is a woman aged 45-60 years who had recovered from COVID-19. The chain recombines TRBV30 with TRBJ2-1; the D gene is possibly TRBD1 (6 bases). Sequencing was performed on PBMCs or T cells enriched from blood (not recorded which). The CDR3 loop is CAWNRGGSYNEQFF. For the CDR3, the DNA is TGTGCCTGGAACAGAGGGGGATCCTACAATGAGCAGTTCTTC.